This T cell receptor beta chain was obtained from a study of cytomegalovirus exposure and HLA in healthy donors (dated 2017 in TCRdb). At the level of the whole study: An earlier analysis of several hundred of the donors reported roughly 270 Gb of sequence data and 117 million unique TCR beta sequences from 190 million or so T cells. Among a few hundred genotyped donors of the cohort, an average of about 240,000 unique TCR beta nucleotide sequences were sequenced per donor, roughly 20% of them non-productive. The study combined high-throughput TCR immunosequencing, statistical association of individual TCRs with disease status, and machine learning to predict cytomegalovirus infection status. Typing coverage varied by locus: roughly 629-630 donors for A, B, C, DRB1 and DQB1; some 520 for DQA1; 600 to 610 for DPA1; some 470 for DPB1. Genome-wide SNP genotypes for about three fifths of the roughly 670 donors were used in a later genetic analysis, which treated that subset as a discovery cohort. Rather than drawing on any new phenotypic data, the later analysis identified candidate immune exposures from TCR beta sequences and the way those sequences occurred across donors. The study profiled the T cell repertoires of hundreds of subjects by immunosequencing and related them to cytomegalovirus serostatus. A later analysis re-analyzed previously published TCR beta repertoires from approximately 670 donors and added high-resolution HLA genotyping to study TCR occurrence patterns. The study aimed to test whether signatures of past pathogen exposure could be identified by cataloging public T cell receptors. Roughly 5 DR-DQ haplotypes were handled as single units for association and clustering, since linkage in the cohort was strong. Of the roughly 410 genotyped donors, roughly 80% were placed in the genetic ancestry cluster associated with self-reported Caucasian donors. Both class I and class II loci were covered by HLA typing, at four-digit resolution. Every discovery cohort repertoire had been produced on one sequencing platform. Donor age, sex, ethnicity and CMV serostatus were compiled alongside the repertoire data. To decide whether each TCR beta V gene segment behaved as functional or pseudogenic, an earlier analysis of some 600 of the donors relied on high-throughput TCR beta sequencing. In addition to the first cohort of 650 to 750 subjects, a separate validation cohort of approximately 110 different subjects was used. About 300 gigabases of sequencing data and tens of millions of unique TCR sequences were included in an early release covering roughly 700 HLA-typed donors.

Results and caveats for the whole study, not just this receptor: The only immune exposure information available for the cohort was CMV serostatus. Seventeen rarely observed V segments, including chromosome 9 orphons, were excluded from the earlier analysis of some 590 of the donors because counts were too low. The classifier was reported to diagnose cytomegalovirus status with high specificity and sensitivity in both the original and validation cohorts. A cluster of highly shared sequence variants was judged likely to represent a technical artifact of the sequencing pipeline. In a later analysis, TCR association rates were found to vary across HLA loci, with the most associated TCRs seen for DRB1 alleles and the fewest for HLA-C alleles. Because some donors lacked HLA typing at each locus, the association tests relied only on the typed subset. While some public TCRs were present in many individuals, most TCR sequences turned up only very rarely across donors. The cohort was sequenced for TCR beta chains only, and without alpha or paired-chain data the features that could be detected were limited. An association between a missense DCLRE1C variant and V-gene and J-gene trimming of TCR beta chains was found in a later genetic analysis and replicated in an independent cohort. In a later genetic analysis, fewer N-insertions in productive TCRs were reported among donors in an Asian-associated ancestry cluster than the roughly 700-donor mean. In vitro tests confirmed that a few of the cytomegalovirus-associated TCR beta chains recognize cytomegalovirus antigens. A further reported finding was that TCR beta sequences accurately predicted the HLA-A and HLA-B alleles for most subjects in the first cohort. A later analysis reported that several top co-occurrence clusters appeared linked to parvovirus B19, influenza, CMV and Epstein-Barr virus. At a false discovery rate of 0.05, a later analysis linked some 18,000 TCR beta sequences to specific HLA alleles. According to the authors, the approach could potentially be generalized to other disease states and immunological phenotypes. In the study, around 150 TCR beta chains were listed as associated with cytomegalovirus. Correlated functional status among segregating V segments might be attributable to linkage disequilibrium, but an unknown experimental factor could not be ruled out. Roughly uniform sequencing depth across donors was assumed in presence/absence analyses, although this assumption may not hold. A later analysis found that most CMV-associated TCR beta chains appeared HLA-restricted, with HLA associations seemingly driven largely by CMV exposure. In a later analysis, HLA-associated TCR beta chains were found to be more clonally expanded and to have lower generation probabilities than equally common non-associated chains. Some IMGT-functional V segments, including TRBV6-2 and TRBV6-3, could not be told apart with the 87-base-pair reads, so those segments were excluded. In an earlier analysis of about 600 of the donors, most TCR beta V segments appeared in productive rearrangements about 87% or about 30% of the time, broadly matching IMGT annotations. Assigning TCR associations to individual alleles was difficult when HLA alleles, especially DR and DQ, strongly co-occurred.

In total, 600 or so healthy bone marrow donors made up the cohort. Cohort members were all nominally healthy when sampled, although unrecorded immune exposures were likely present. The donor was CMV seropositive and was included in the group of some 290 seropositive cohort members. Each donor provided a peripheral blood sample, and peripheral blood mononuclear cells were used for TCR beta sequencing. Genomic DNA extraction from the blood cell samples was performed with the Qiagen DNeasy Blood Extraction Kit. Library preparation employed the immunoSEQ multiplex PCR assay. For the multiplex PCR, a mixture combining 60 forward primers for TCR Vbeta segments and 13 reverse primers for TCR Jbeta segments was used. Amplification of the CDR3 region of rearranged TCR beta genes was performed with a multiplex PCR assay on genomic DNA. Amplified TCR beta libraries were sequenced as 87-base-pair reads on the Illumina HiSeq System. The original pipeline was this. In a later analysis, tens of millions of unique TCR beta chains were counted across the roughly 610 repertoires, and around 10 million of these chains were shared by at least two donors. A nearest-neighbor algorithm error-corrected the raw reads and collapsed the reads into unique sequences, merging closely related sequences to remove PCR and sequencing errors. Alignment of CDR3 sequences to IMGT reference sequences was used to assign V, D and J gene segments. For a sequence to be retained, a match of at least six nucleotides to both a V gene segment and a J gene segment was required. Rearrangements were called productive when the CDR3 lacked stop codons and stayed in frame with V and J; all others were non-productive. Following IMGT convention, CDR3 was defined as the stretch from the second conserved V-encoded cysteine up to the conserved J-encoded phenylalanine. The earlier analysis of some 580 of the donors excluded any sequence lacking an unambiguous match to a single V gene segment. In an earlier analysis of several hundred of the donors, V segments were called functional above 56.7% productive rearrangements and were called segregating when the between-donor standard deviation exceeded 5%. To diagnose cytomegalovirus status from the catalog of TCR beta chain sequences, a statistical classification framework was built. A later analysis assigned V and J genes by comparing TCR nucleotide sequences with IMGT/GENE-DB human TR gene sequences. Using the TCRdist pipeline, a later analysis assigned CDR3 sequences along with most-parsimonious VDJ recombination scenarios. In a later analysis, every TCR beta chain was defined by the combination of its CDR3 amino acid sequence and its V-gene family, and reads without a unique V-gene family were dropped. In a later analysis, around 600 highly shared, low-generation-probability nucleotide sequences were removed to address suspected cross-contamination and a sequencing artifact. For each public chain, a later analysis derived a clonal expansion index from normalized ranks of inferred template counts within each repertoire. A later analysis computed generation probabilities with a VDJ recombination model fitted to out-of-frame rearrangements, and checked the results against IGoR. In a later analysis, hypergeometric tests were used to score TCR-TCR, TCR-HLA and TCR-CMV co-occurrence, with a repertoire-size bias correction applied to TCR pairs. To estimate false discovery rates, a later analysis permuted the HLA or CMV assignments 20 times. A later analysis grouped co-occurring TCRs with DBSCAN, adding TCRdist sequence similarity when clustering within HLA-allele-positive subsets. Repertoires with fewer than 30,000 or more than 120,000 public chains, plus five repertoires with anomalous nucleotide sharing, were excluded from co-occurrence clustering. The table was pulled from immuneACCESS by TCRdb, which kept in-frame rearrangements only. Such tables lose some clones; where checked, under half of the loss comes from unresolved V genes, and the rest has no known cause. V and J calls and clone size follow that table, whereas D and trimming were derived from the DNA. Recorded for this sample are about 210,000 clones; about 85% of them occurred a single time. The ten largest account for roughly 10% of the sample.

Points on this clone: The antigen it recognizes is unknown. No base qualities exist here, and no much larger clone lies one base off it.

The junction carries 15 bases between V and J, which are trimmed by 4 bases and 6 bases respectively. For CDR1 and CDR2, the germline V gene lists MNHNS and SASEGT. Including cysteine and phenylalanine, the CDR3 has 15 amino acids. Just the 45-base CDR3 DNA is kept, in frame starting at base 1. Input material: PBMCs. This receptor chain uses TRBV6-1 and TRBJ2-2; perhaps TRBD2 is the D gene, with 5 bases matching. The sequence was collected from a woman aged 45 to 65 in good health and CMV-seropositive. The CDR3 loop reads CASSVLGLIAGELFF. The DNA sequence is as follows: TGTGCCAGCAGTGTACTAGGGCTAATCGCCGGGGAGCTGTTTTTT.